The 28 T cell receptor beta chains reported below all come from one sample, sequenced in a study of cytomegalovirus exposure and HLA in healthy donors. PCR involved 60 Vbeta and 13 Jbeta primers. Measured with immunoSEQ multiplex PCR; TCRdb has only the in-frame clones, and not every one. The table includes about 210,000 clones, 86% detected once. The material sequenced was PBMCs. All receptors derive from a woman aged 30 to 39 in good health and CMV-seronegative.

The chain has TRBV28 and TRBJ2-7; 12 bases agree with TRBD2. The CDR3 is 17 amino acids. Germline values: CDR1 MDHEN, CDR2 SYDVKM. After removal of 4 bases from V and 6 bases from J, the junction contained 13 bases not matched to a gene. The DNA for the CDR3 is TGTGCCAGCAGTTCCTGGGCGGCTAGCGGGGGGGCCTTCGAGCAGTACTTC. Translating gives CASSSWAASGGAFEQYF.

This clone appeared a few times. The chain is built from TRBV7-6 and TRBJ2-1; 7 bases map to TRBD1. From germline, CDR1 is SGHVS and CDR2 FNYEAQ. V lost 5 bases to trimming and J lost 5 bases; unmatched junction nucleotides: 6. The CDR3 length is 14 residues. CDR3 nucleotide sequence: TGTGCCAGCAGCCTACAGGGGCCCCACAATGAGCAGTTCTTC. This encodes CASSLQGPHNEQFF.

J is TRBJ2-5 and V is TRBV5-1; 8 bases agree with TRBD2. Trimming at V came to 1 base and at J to 9 bases, leaving 8 bases not matched to a gene. This CDR3 contains 14 residues. Germline V gene sequence: CDR1 SGHRS, CDR2 YFSETQ. The CDR3 loop reads CASSLSGGEKAQYF. CDR3 DNA: TGCGCCAGCAGCTTGTCGGGGGGGGAAAAGGCCCAGTACTTC.

The V and J genes are TRBV29-1 and TRBJ2-7; possibly TRBD1 for D (6 bases). The germline V and J ends were trimmed by 4 bases and 3 bases, with 7 bases remaining between them. This CDR3 has 11 residues. CDR1 SQVTM and CDR2 ANQGSEA come from the germline V gene. CDR3 in DNA: TGCAGCGTTGGGACAGTCTACGAGCAGTACTTC. Translation: CSVGTVYEQYF.

The rearrangement uses TRBV7-4 and TRBJ1-1; 9 bases match TRBD1. Germline V CDR1 and CDR2: SGHVT, SQSDAQ. The CDR3 is 16 residues long. V was clipped by 4 bases and J by 1 base; unmatched bases: 7. The CDR3 sequence: CASSSSRDRENTEAFF. CDR3 DNA sequence: TGTGCCAGCAGCTCCTCCCGGGACAGGGAGAACACTGAAGCTTTCTTT.

The chain joins TRBV15 to TRBJ1-1, with D hard to call. The CDR3 contains 13 residues. The germline V gene encodes CDR1 LNHNV and CDR2 YYDKDF (reference sequence). Between the trimmed V and J ends, which lost 4 bases and 0 bases, there was a span of 6 bases. The CDR3 DNA reads as TGTGCCACCAGCACAGTCATGAACACTGAAGCTTTCTTT. Its translation is CATSTVMNTEAFF.

The rearrangement joins TRBV19 to TRBJ2-7; 7 nucleotides align to TRBD2. CDR3 size: 16 residues. V lost 1 base to trimming and J lost 2 bases; unmatched junction nucleotides: 8. Germline-derived CDR1 and CDR2 are LNHDA and SQIVND (reference sequence). In DNA form, the CDR3 reads TGTGCCAGTAGTATAGGTCGGGGGGAGCTCCCCTACGAGCAGTACTTC. Its translation is CASSIGRGELPYEQYF.

In this sample, this clone turned up a few times. The chain joins TRBV9 to TRBJ2-7; 8 positions agree with TRBD1. The CDR3 has 15 residues. Germline assignment: CDR1 SGDLS and CDR2 YYNGEE. Trimming took 4 bases from V and 3 from J; bases not matched to a gene: 9. CDR3 DNA sequence: TGTGCCAGCAGCCCAGGACAGGGTTGGGGCTACGAGCAGTACTTC. This sequence encodes CASSPGQGWGYEQYF.

In this sample, this clone turned up a few times. The gene calls are TRBV19 and TRBJ2-3, with TRBD2 matching over 7 bases. CDR3 size: 15 residues. The V gene end was trimmed by 1 base and the J gene end by 4 bases; junction bases not matched to a gene: 5. The germline CDR1 and CDR2 sequences are LNHDA and SQIVND (reference sequence). CDR3 bases: TGTGCCAGTAGTATAGCGGGAGGTTGGTCAGATACGCAGTATTTT. Translating it yields CASSIAGGWSDTQYF.

V and J are TRBV28 and TRBJ2-3, with a tentative D call TRBD1 (6 bases). V lost 9 bases and J 6 bases, leaving 13 bases between the germline ends. This CDR3 has 12 residues. Germline CDR1 MDHEN, CDR2 SYDVKM. Written as DNA, the CDR3 is TGTGCCAGTGGTTGGGGGCGTGATACGCAGTATTTT. Translated, it gives CASGWGRDTQYF.

The V call is TRBV29-1, the J call TRBJ1-2; the D gene is possibly TRBD1 (5 bases). The CDR3 contains 13 residues. Trimming pared 4 bases from V and 4 bases from J, leaving 13 bases between. CDR1 SQVTM and CDR2 ANQGSEA come from the germline V gene. The CDR3 protein is CSVASRASYGYTF. The CDR3 bases are TGCAGCGTTGCTTCCAGGGCTTCCTATGGCTACACCTTC.

Here the CDR3 DNA reads TGCGCCAGCAGCTTGGCTAGCGGGAGGGCCTACAATGAGCAGTTCTTC. Protein: CASSLASGRAYNEQFF. V is TRBV5-1 and J is TRBJ2-1; TRBD2 aligns across 12 bases. The CDR3 totals 16 residues. Germline CDR1 reads SGHRS; CDR2 reads YFSETQ. Trimming took 0 bases from V and 2 from J; bases not matched to a gene: 0. Looking up the rest from reference TRBV5-1 and TRBJ2-1 gives the full variable domain: KAGVTQTPRYLIKTRGQQVTLSCSPISGHRSVSWYQQTPGQGLQFLFEYFSETQRNKGNFPGRFSGRQFSNSRSEMNVSTLELGDSALYLCASSLASGRAYNEQFFGPGTRLTVL.

V usage is TRBV4-1 and J usage is TRBJ1-5, with D hard to call. The CDR3 covers 15 residues. V gave up 3 bases and J gave up 2 bases, with 11 bases separating them. From germline, CDR1 is MGHRA and CDR2 YSYEKL. CDR3 region: CASSHCGVGNQPQHF. CDR3 nucleotide sequence: TGCGCCAGCAGCCATTGCGGAGTGGGCAATCAGCCCCAGCATTTT.

This chain uses TRBV6-1 with TRBJ2-3; TRBD2 aligns across 8 bases. Germline CDR1 MNHNS, CDR2 SASEGT. Trimming took 2 bases from V and 1 from J; bases not matched to a gene: 5. The CDR3 extends over 16 amino acids. CDR3 bases: TGTGCCAGCAGTGAATCGCGGGGGGCCGGCACAGATACGCAGTATTTT. Amino acid sequence: CASSESRGAGTDTQYF.

The V gene is TRBV6-5, the J gene TRBJ1-1, with D possibly matching TRBD1 (5 bases). This CDR3 is 14 amino acids long. Germline CDR1 MNHEY, CDR2 SVGAGI. V lost 2 bases and J 7 bases, leaving 14 bases between the germline ends. CDR3 loop: CASSYSSGGGEAFF. The DNA of the CDR3 is TGTGCCAGCAGTTACAGTTCCGGGGGGGGTGAAGCTTTCTTT.

For this clone: Other DNA sequences in the same sample also yield this CDR3. The chain links TRBV28 to TRBJ2-7; 8 bases align to TRBD1. Germline trimming cut 2 bases from V and 1 base from J; bases unmatched to any gene: 1. CDR1 is MDHEN, CDR2 SYDVKM, per germline. This CDR3 spans 14 amino acids. The CDR3 sequence is CASSLRQGSYEQYF. In nucleotides, the CDR3 is TGTGCCAGCAGTTTACGACAGGGGTCCTACGAGCAGTACTTC.

The chain recombines TRBV15 with TRBJ2-3; no firm D call. The germline V gene encodes CDR1 LNHNV and CDR2 YYDKDF (reference sequence). The germline V and J ends were trimmed by 0 bases and 1 base, with 11 bases remaining between them. The CDR3 has 16 residues. The CDR3 here is CATSRDGRSGTDTQYF. The CDR3 bases are TGTGCCACCAGCAGAGATGGAAGGAGTGGCACAGATACGCAGTATTTT. The complete variable domain, with remaining parts taken from reference TRBV15 and TRBJ2-3, reads DAMVIQNPRYQVTQFGKPVTLSCSQTLNHNVMYWYQQKSSQAPKLLFHYYDKDFNNEADTPDNFQSRRPNTSFCFLDIRSPGLGDTAMYLCATSRDGRSGTDTQYFGPGTRLTVL.

The chain links TRBV15 to TRBJ2-5, with 11 bases fitting TRBD2. Unmatched junction bases numbered 3, after V lost 0 bases and J lost 3 bases. CDR1 is LNHNV and CDR2 is YYDKDF in the germline V gene (reference sequence). The CDR3 covers 16 residues. DNA for the CDR3: TGTGCCACCAGCAGAGATCTGGGACTAGCGGAAGAGACCCAGTACTTC. The encoded protein is CATSRDLGLAEETQYF.

The chain has TRBV28 and TRBJ1-1; 8 bases map to TRBD1. The germline V gene encodes CDR1 MDHEN and CDR2 SYDVKM. Trimming removed 4 bases from V and 2 bases from J; junction bases left unmatched: 6. The CDR3 extends over 15 amino acids. The DNA for the CDR3 is TGTGCCAGCAGTTACCGGACAGGGAGAAACACTGAAGCTTTCTTT. Translation gives CASSYRTGRNTEAFF.

The rearrangement links TRBV9 to TRBJ2-3; D possibly corresponds to TRBD1 (5 bases). The CDR3 extends over 16 amino acids. CDR1 is SGDLS and CDR2 is YYNGEE in the germline V gene. The V end was cut by 0 bases, the J end by 5 bases, with 16 bases between. CDR3 residues: CASSVEQDVLVDTQYF. Written as DNA, the CDR3 is TGTGCCAGCAGCGTAGAACAGGATGTTCTTGTAGATACGCAGTATTTT.

The J gene is TRBJ2-3, the V gene TRBV5-1; 10 nucleotides align to TRBD2. V trimming: 0 bases; J trimming: 5 bases; junction bases outside the gene matches: 6. The length of the CDR3 is 16 residues. The germline CDR1 and CDR2 sequences are SGHRS and YFSETQ. This chain's CDR3 is CASSLEIAGGEDTQYF. The CDR3 region has the DNA TGCGCCAGCAGCTTGGAGATAGCGGGAGGCGAAGATACGCAGTATTTT.

The chain couples TRBV6-4 to TRBJ2-1; 8 bases fit TRBD2. The V gene's germline CDR1 is MRHNA and CDR2 SNTAGT. The length of the CDR3 is 14 residues. J was trimmed by 9 bases and V by 0 bases; bases with no gene match: 4. The CDR3 loop is CASSDSGLVTEQFF. CDR3 in DNA: TGTGCCAGCAGTGACTCGGGACTAGTGACTGAGCAGTTCTTC.

The V and J genes are TRBV5-8 and TRBJ2-5; 7 bases are a match to TRBD2. Germline-derived CDR1 and CDR2 are SGHTS and YDEGEE. J was trimmed by 5 bases and V by 5 bases; bases with no gene match: 18. This CDR3 has 17 amino acids. CDR3 sequence (DNA): TGTGCCAGCAGTCGTGGGGCAGCCGCCGGGCGGGGGGAGACCCAGTACTTC. Encoded protein: CASSRGAAAGRGETQYF.

The genes are TRBV6-4 and TRBJ2-3; 7 bases map to TRBD2. Germline lookup yields CDR1 MRHNA and CDR2 SNTAGT. CDR3 size: 15 residues. The trim removed 3 bases at V and 2 bases at J, leaving 5 bases unmatched. CDR3 nucleotides: TGTGCCAGCAGTGAGCTAGCGGAGGTCACAGATACGCAGTATTTT. Its translation is CASSELAEVTDTQYF.

The V gene is TRBV2, the J gene TRBJ1-1; 7 nucleotides agree with TRBD1. In germline, CDR1 is SNHLY, CDR2 FYNNEI. The V segment lost 4 bases and the J segment 4 bases; nucleotides outside the gene matches: 6. CDR3 length: 14 residues. The CDR3 bases are TGTGCCAGCAGTGTCGGGGCAGGGGGCACTGAAGCTTTCTTT. As protein: CASSVGAGGTEAFF.

The chain carries TRBV19 and TRBJ2-7; 9 nucleotides agree with TRBD1. V gave up 7 bases and J gave up 6 bases; unmatched junction bases: 10. The CDR3 has 14 residues. Germline loops: CDR1 LNHDA, CDR2 SQIVND (reference sequence). CDR3 loop: CASTKGQGVGEQYF. CDR3 in DNA: TGTGCCAGTACCAAGGGACAGGGAGTGGGCGAGCAGTACTTC.

The chain couples TRBV5-8 to TRBJ2-1; 9 bases map to TRBD2. The V gene's germline CDR1 is SGHTS and CDR2 YDEGEE. V gave up 0 bases and J gave up 1 base; unmatched junction bases: 11. This CDR3 is built from 19 residues. CDR3 amino acids: CASSLEGLAYSPSYNEQFF. The CDR3 coding sequence is TGTGCCAGCAGCTTGGAGGGACTAGCTTATTCCCCTTCCTACAATGAGCAGTTCTTC.

The gene calls are TRBV5-4 and TRBJ2-2, with a possible D match to TRBD1 (6 bases). Germline V gene lookup returns CDR1 SGHNT and CDR2 YYREEE (reference sequence). The CDR3 sequence is 16 residues long. Trimming removed 4 bases at V and 0 bases at J, with 13 bases between. CDR3 in amino acids: CASSARTASNTGELFF. As DNA, the CDR3 is TGTGCCAGCAGCGCTCGGACAGCCTCGAACACCGGGGAGCTGTTTTTT.